This T cell receptor (beta chain) was captured by sequencing in a study of CD8 T cells in ankylosing spondylitis (dated by TCRdb to about 2017). As for the study more broadly: To find TCR variants linked to disease, the study profiled T cell receptor beta repertoires in ankylosing spondylitis patients and healthy donors. Peripheral blood samples were taken, and synovial fluid was additionally collected from ankylosing spondylitis patients. The full study cohort comprised 20 to 30 ankylosing spondylitis patients and 110 or so healthy donors. General study outcomes and caveats: Some motif variants had previously been reported in the synovial fluid and blood of reactive arthritis patients, which suggests shared mechanisms of disease initiation. A TCR beta motif made up of about eight highly homologous amino acid variants appeared to be characteristic of blood from ankylosing spondylitis patients. According to the report, matched synovial fluid samples from ankylosing spondylitis patients were significantly enriched for the disease-linked clones. A CD8+ phenotype was shown by the disease-linked clones, which were found at relatively low frequencies in peripheral blood.

This clonotype was detected only a few times. Its antigen remains unidentified. Per-base qualities were not stored, and no clone one base away is much larger. CDR1 and CDR2 (SGHRS, YFSETQ) derive from the germline V gene. V drops 2 bases and J drops 1 base, leaving 12 bases in between. The CDR3 contains 15 residues, cysteine and phenylalanine counted. Just CDR3 DNA is preserved here, 45 bases in frame from base 1. The data were produced on an Illumina HiSeq 2500. Quantitative 5'-RACE with molecular barcodes was the method used to prepare the TCR beta libraries. The original methods were these. Disease-linked TCR variants were identified with a new computational method built on a probabilistic model of VDJ rearrangement. TCRdb's own reprocessing of the public reads used fastp at Q25 and MiXCR and kept productive beta chains. Rows matching on CDR3 protein sequence are summarized as one entry with the most common DNA and genes. None of the V and J calls come from the authors' own analysis; TCRdb made them. For this sample there are 350,000 to 450,000 distinct CDR3 sequences; about 24% appear just once. 0.89% of the sample rests with the top ten.

The TCR was taken from a male donor with ankylosing spondylitis. Sequencing was performed on blood, either unsorted or a sorted T cell fraction (not recorded which). The chain couples TRBV5-1 to TRBJ1-1; TRBD1 could be the D gene, as 5 bases match. The DNA sequence reads TGCGCCAGCAGCTTTGGTGGGGCAGGGAACACTGAAGCTTTCTTT. Translated, it gives CASSFGGAGNTEAFF. Extended through the reference TRBV5-1 and TRBJ1-1 proteins, this CDR3 yields the full variable domain: KAGVTQTPRYLIKTRGQQVTLSCSPISGHRSVSWYQQTPGQGLQFLFEYFSETQRNKGNFPGRFSGRQFSNSRSEMNVSTLELGDSALYLCASSFGGAGNTEAFFGQGTRLTVV.